The source of this T cell receptor beta chain is a study of CD8+ T cells in alopecia areata (dated by TCRdb to the late 2010s). Turning to the overall study: The treated patients took part in an open-label pilot trial in which moderate-to-severe alopecia areata was treated with oral tofacitinib at 5 to 10 mg twice daily. High-throughput TCRbeta sequencing was used to examine T cell clonal expansion in alopecia areata in both the C3H/HeJ mouse model and human patients. In humans, TCRbeta sequencing was performed on scalp tissue and on sorted CD4+ and CD8+ peripheral blood T cells from healthy controls and from patients with patchy or totalis/universalis alopecia areata. RNA was extracted with the PAXgene miRNA kit for fixed scalp, the miRNeasy kit for PBMCs, and the RNeasy kit for mouse skin. Amplification of TCRbeta CDR3 regions was done by immunoSEQ multiplex PCR using 35 Vbeta forward primers and 13 Jbeta reverse primers. Tofacitinib was administered for 6 to 18 months, and 6 months of follow-up off drug were then conducted to assess delayed response and recurrence. Patients on tofacitinib were biopsied at baseline and after 4 and 24 weeks of treatment, and several of the patients also had a later scalp biopsy. Scalp clonality was compared across normal scalp (n=4), patchy alopecia areata scalp (n=8), and alopecia totalis/universalis scalp (n=8). Study-wide findings and limitations: Shared TCR sequences between patients were less evident than in mice, which may be partly attributable to HLA diversity in the patient population. Compared with normal scalp, lesional scalp, particularly in alopecia totalis/universalis, had higher clonality and more expanded CD8+ clones, which suggests antigenic drive. Resident alphabeta T cells in normal human skin are also sequenced, complicating scalp TCR repertoire analysis, unlike mouse skin dominated by gammadelta T cells.

The germline V gene encodes CDR1 LNHDA and CDR2 SQIVND (reference sequence). Including cysteine and phenylalanine, the CDR3 has 15 amino acids. Of the read, only the CDR3 DNA is kept; its 45 bases are in frame from base 1. The V and J ends are trimmed by 5 bases and 4 bases, leaving 17 bases between them. The library was generated by the immunoSEQ multiplex PCR assay. RNA was extracted from all samples and reverse transcribed into cDNA as template for TCR sequencing. SuperScript III was used for first-strand cDNA synthesis, primed with a 2:1 mix of oligo-dT and random hexamers. Amplification bias was assessed with a synthetic immune receptor repertoire, and residual bias was removed computationally. In the source study's methods: After raw reads were preprocessed to remove errors, the CDR3 was defined following IMGT conventions as running from the conserved cysteine to phenylalanine. Clonality was computed as 1 minus the Shannon entropy, with the entropy normalized by log2 of the number of productive unique TCRs. Scalp TCRbeta sequences were cross-referenced with sorted blood CD4 and CD8 repertoires so that the CD4 or CD8 identity of scalp clones could be inferred. The immuneACCESS repertoire file appears here via TCRdb, limited to in-frame rearrangements. These files lack a portion of the clones; in checked studies, under half of the deficit traces to unresolved V genes, and the cause of the others is not known. Clone size and the V and J calls come from that table; the DNA yielded D and trimming. Within this sample are approximately 89,000 clones, with around 44% of them counted one time only. 0.6% to 0.85% of the sample comes from the top ten.

This clone was seen a few times. Its antigen is not yet known. Per-base qualities were not stored, and no clone one base away is much larger. Lesional scalp punch biopsies and peripheral blood were obtained from alopecia areata patients. PBMCs were isolated by density centrifugation and stained for CD3, CD4 and CD8, and CD4+ and CD8+ T cells were sorted on a FACSAria. This clonotype was obtained from a human donor with alopecia areata. The sequenced material came from CD4+ T cells sorted from blood. Recombination connected TRBV19 to TRBJ1-2, with no confident D gene call. The CDR3 protein is CASSSPGDTVYGYTF. The sequence in DNA is TGTGCCAGTAGTTCACCCGGGGATACAGTCTATGGCTACACCTTC.